These 14 T cell receptor beta chains originate from one sample sequenced in a study of identifying expanded T cells in peripheral blood. The repertoire was sequenced with immunoSEQ multiplex PCR; TCRdb's copy has only in-frame clones and lacks some. The sample holds more than 50,000 clones, approximately 83% seen once. Sequenced material: blood. The origin of the receptors is a person aged 18 to 70 in good health.

The CDR3 DNA reads as TGTGCCAGCAGCATCCTAGCGGGGGCCCCCACAGATACGCAGTATTTT. Protein sequence: CASSILAGAPTDTQYF. The chain joins TRBV7-3 to TRBJ2-3, with 10 positions matching TRBD2. The ends lost 5 bases at V and 2 bases at J; junction bases unmatched: 7. Germline lookup yields CDR1 SGHTA and CDR2 FQGTGA. The CDR3 has 16 amino acids.

The V gene is TRBV19, the J gene TRBJ2-2, with 7 nucleotides matching TRBD2. The V gene's germline CDR1 is LNHDA and CDR2 SQIVND (reference sequence). J was trimmed by 4 bases and V by 5 bases; bases with no gene match: 4. The CDR3 contains 14 residues. In DNA, the CDR3 is TGTGCCAGTAGTGAGCGGGGTTCCACCGGGGAGCTGTTTTTT. Amino acid sequence: CASSERGSTGELFF.

The J gene is TRBJ2-6, the V gene TRBV7-8; TRBD2 matches at 14 bases. The V and J ends lost 5 bases and 2 bases, in that order; junction bases with no gene match: 2. Germline V gives CDR1 SGHVS, CDR2 FQNEAQ. The CDR3 has 17 residues. CDR3 loop: CASSATSGGAGANVLTF. The CDR3 bases are TGTGCCAGCAGCGCGACTAGCGGGGGGGCTGGGGCCAACGTCCTGACTTTC.

This chain links TRBV30 with TRBJ2-7; 7 bases are shared with TRBD2. The CDR3 has 12 amino acids. The ends lost 2 bases at V and 3 bases at J; junction bases unmatched: 1. Germline CDR1 GTSNPN, CDR2 SVGIG (reference sequence). CDR3 sequence: CAWSWDYYEQYF. For the CDR3, the DNA is TGTGCCTGGAGTTGGGACTACTACGAGCAGTACTTC. Full variable domain (remainder filled in from reference TRBV30 and TRBJ2-7): SQTIHQWPATLVQPVGSPLSLECTVEGTSNPNLYWYRQAAGRGLQLLFYSVGIGQISSEVPQNLSASRPQDRQFILSSKKLLLSDSGFYLCAWSWDYYEQYFGPGTRLTVT.

This chain joins TRBV7-2 and TRBJ2-3; D is uncertain. The germline CDR1 and CDR2 sequences are SGHTA and FQGNSA. The germline V and J ends were trimmed by 3 bases and 0 bases, with 10 bases remaining between them. This CDR3 is 15 amino acids long. The CDR3 DNA sequence: TGTGCCAGCAGCTTCTCACAACTTAGCACAGATACGCAGTATTTT. Translated: CASSFSQLSTDTQYF. The whole variable domain, filled in from reference TRBV7-2 and TRBJ2-3, reads GAGVSQSPSNKVTEKGKDVELRCDPISGHTALYWYRQSLGQGLEFLIYFQGNSAPDKSGLPSDRFSAERTGGSVSTLTIQRTQQEDSAVYLCASSFSQLSTDTQYFGPGTRLTVL.

The genes are TRBV12-1 and TRBJ1-1; the listed D gene, TRBD1, was not tested against the DNA. TRBV12-1 is a recognized pseudogene. The length of the CDR3 is 17 residues. The CDR3 reads CASSFTLDRKTTPEAFF. CDR3 coding DNA: TGTGCCAGCAGCTTTACCCTAGACAGGAAGACCACTCCTGAAGCTTTCTTT.

V is TRBV7-2 and J is TRBJ2-2; D may correspond to TRBD1 or TRBD2 (5 bases each). The CDR3 contains 14 residues. Per the germline V gene, CDR1 is SGHTA and CDR2 is FQGNSA. V lost 5 bases and J lost 5, with 12 bases in between. The DNA of the CDR3 is TGTGCCAGCAGCCCGGGACCGTCTACCGGGGAGCTGTTTTTT. Its translation is CASSPGPSTGELFF.

This rearrangement joins TRBV2 to TRBJ1-4, with 7 bases fitting TRBD1. The V gene's germline CDR1 is SNHLY and CDR2 FYNNEI. The junction had 5 bases not matched to a gene; V was cut back by 8 bases and J by 5 bases. The CDR3 sequence is 13 residues long. CDR3 region: CASDTGVNEKLFF. CDR3 coding DNA: TGTGCCAGCGACACAGGGGTGAATGAAAAACTGTTTTTT. Complete variable domain (other parts from reference TRBV2 and TRBJ1-4): EPEVTQTPSHQVTQMGQEVILRCVPISNHLYFYWYRQILGQKVEFLVSFYNNEISEKSEIFDDQFSVERPDGSNFTLKIRSTKLEDSAMYFCASDTGVNEKLFFGSGTQLSVL.

This clone has only one observation. The chain recombines TRBV6-5 with TRBJ2-7; 7 bases match TRBD1. The CDR3 is 15 amino acids. V lost 5 bases to trimming and J lost 2 bases; unmatched junction nucleotides: 9. Germline CDR1 MNHEY, CDR2 SVGAGI. Here the CDR3 reads CASSTGTEYTYEQYF. DNA for the CDR3: TGTGCCAGCAGTACCGGGACAGAGTATACCTACGAGCAGTACTTC.

Here the CDR3 DNA reads TGTGCCAGCAGTGAGGGCCGGCTGGTCTATGGCTACACCTTC. This codes for CASSEGRLVYGYTF. The chain combines TRBV6-1 with TRBJ1-2; D uncertain. The V gene lost 3 bases and the J gene lost 4 bases, with 12 bases spanning the gap. The V gene's germline CDR1 is MNHNS and CDR2 SASEGT. CDR3 size: 14 residues.

The V gene is TRBV6-1, the J gene TRBJ2-1; D not certain. In germline, CDR1 is MNHNS, CDR2 SASEGT. Trimming cost V 0 bases and J 6 bases, with 3 bases left between them. The CDR3 has 12 amino acids. The CDR3 loop reads CASSEAFNEQFF. As DNA, the CDR3 is TGTGCCAGCAGTGAAGCCTTCAATGAGCAGTTCTTC.

V usage is TRBV30 and J usage is TRBJ1-2; D may be TRBD1 (5 bases). V was clipped by 0 bases and J by 3 bases, with 8 bases between them. The germline gives CDR1 GTSNPN, CDR2 SVGIG (reference sequence). The CDR3 spans 13 residues. The CDR3 sequence: CAWSVQADYGYTF. DNA of the CDR3: TGTGCCTGGAGTGTACAGGCAGACTATGGCTACACCTTC.

This clone has just one count. The rearrangement joins TRBV30 to TRBJ2-3, with 10 bases matching TRBD1. CDR3 length equals 14 residues. V dropped 0 bases and J dropped 4; count of bases not matched to a gene: 1. CDR1 is GTSNPN and CDR2 is SVGIG in the germline V gene (reference sequence). CDR3 protein: CAWSVGQGADTQYF. CDR3 DNA: TGTGCCTGGAGTGTTGGACAGGGGGCAGATACGCAGTATTTT.

This clone has just one count. V and J are TRBV7-2 and TRBJ1-1; no definite D call. The CDR3 is 13 residues long. The V gene lost 6 bases and the J gene lost 2 bases, with 10 bases spanning the gap. The germline gives CDR1 SGHTA, CDR2 FQGNSA. The CDR3 loop reads CASRFRGNTEAFF. As DNA, the CDR3 is TGTGCCAGCAGATTTCGGGGTAACACTGAAGCTTTCTTT.